The T cell receptor beta chain under discussion was sequenced for a study of shared clonotypes between healthy human individuals. On the study more broadly: The composition of the donors was two women and a few men aged 18 to 49. Points from the study as a whole: Naive subsets, compared against memory subsets, generally had larger estimated richness values.

This clone was seen a single time. Its matching antigen is unknown. Germline CDR1 reads SGHRS; CDR2 reads YFSETQ. This CDR3 has 18 amino acids. Deletions cut 1 base from V and 5 bases from J, with 21 bases between. Sequencing was at deep level. How the authors handled the data: Junction-only immunoSEQ data arrived without quality scores, meaning filtering differed. The method was immunoSEQ multiplex PCR; TCRdb's version includes in-frame clones alone and lacks a portion of them. The DNA gave D and trimming, while V, J and clone size come from that table. Of about 2.1 million clones listed, around 93% are singletons. Terminally differentiated effector memory CD45RA+ cells were excluded from the naive CD8 cells, which were CD45RO-negative and positively selected for CCR7.

The chain links TRBV5-1 to TRBJ1-4, with D unclear. This clonotype originated in a man between 18 and 29 years old in good health. Some clones in this sample may be carry-over from other donors' samples. The sample taken for sequencing was naive CD8+ T cells from PBMCs. The CDR3 DNA reads as TGCGCCAGCAGCTTGAATCTTGCTCTGAGAGGGTCGAATGAAAAACTGTTTTTT. Its protein product is CASSLNLALRGSNEKLFF.